A single sample is the source of the 19 T cell receptor beta chains below, sequenced in a study of blood T cell repertoires in COVID-19. Some clones are missing from TCRdb's copy, which holds only in-frame ones; the method was immunoSEQ multiplex PCR. The sample yields 180,000 or so clones, approximately 80% seen once. Sample: peripheral blood. These receptors all stem from a woman aged 40 to 50 with COVID-19, enrolled during active disease.

The V gene is TRBV7-3, the J gene TRBJ2-7; TRBD2 is a possible D gene (5 bases). Germline CDR1 SGHTA, CDR2 FQGTGA. The CDR3 length is 13 residues. Trimming removed 1 base from V and 5 bases from J, with 9 bases in between. The CDR3 coding sequence is TGTGCCAGCAGCTTAATCGGGAACCACGAGCAGTACTTC. This sequence encodes CASSLIGNHEQYF.

The rearrangement uses TRBV5-1 and TRBJ2-7; 7 positions agree with TRBD1. CDR1 is SGHRS and CDR2 is YFSETQ in the germline V gene. The CDR3 runs to 15 residues. J was trimmed by 4 bases and V by 3 bases; bases with no gene match: 10. CDR3 residues: CASSSNRDRIYEQYF. The CDR3 region has the DNA TGCGCCAGCAGCTCCAACCGGGACAGAATTTACGAGCAGTACTTC.

A word on this clone: This may come from a read error, since a much larger clone is one base off. CDR3 loop: CASRGQMNTEAFF. Here the CDR3 DNA reads TGTGCCAGCAGGGGACAGATGAACACTGAAGCTTTCTTT. V usage is TRBV12-3 or TRBV12-4 and J usage is TRBJ1-1; 7 positions agree with TRBD1. After removal of 6 bases from V and 0 bases from J, the junction contained 1 base not matched to a gene. The CDR3 covers 13 residues.

V and J are TRBV18 and TRBJ2-7; TRBD1 matches 9 bases. The V gene's germline CDR1 is KGHSH and CDR2 LQKENI. The CDR3 extends over 12 amino acids. Germline trimming cut 6 bases from V and 9 bases from J; bases unmatched to any gene: 6. CDR3 sequence: CASSREDRGQYF. CDR3 DNA: TGTGCCAGCTCCCGAGAGGACAGGGGGCAGTACTTC.

The rearrangement joins TRBV27 to TRBJ2-1; D gene unclear. The CDR3 has 12 amino acids. Germline lookup yields CDR1 MNHEY and CDR2 SMNVEV (reference sequence). V dropped 4 bases and J dropped 8 bases, with 9 bases sitting between them. The CDR3 nucleotides read TGTGCCAGCAGTTCACGGAGAGATGAGCAGTTCTTC. It translates to CASSSRRDEQFF.

Points on this clone: Other DNA sequences within the sample encode an identical CDR3. The rearrangement joins TRBV27 to TRBJ1-2; the D is unclear. Between the trimmed V and J ends, which lost 8 bases and 5 bases, there was a span of 9 bases. CDR1 and CDR2 (germline): MNHEY, SMNVEV (reference sequence). The CDR3 loop spans 11 amino acids. The CDR3: CASSRGYGYTF. The DNA for the CDR3 is TGTGCCAGCTCAAGAGGATATGGCTACACCTTC.

The V call is TRBV5-1, the J call TRBJ1-1; 7 nucleotides agree with TRBD1. V was pared by 4 bases and J by 7 bases, with 10 bases of the junction left unmatched. The CDR3 is made up of 14 amino acids. Per germline, CDR1 SGHRS and CDR2 YFSETQ. The CDR3 DNA reads as TGCGCCAGCAGCCCGACAGGGCGCCGGGATGAAGCTTTCTTT. This codes for CASSPTGRRDEAFF.

V is TRBV5-1 and J is TRBJ1-2, with a tentative D call TRBD1 (5 bases). CDR1 and CDR2 from the germline V gene are SGHRS and YFSETQ. Trimming shortened V by 1 base and J by 2 bases, and 15 bases separated the two germline ends. The CDR3 totals 16 residues. DNA of the CDR3: TGCGCCAGCAGCTTGCGAACTGGGGGGTACAACTATGGCTACACCTTC. This sequence encodes CASSLRTGGYNYGYTF. The full variable domain, its missing parts supplied by reference TRBV5-1 and TRBJ1-2, is KAGVTQTPRYLIKTRGQQVTLSCSPISGHRSVSWYQQTPGQGLQFLFEYFSETQRNKGNFPGRFSGRQFSNSRSEMNVSTLELGDSALYLCASSLRTGGYNYGYTFGSGTRLTVV.

The chain carries TRBV9 and TRBJ1-1; D ambiguous. V was pared by 9 bases and J by 0 bases, with 18 bases between. CDR1 and CDR2 from the germline V gene are SGDLS and YYNGEE. This CDR3 has 15 residues. CDR3 DNA sequence: TGTGCCACATACTCCCCCCTGCCCTTGAACACTGAAGCTTTCTTT. Amino acids: CATYSPLPLNTEAFF.

V gene TRBV7-2 combines with J gene TRBJ2-5; 13 nucleotides line up with TRBD2. With 6 bases clipped from V and 4 bases from J, the junction kept 8 bases outside the gene matches. This CDR3 is built from 16 residues. Germline V gene lookup returns CDR1 SGHTA and CDR2 FQGNSA. CDR3 in DNA: TGTGCCAGCAGTCCGCCGCGACTAGCGGGAGGAGAGACCCAGTACTTC. As protein: CASSPPRLAGGETQYF.

This clone was seen only once. The rearrangement uses TRBV19 and TRBJ2-1; 8 bases match TRBD1. CDR3 length: 16 residues. Germline V CDR1 and CDR2: LNHDA, SQIVND (reference sequence). V lost 4 bases and J lost 4; bases outside the gene matches: 9. DNA for the CDR3: TGTGCCAGTAGTAGAGGGACAGGACTGGGGTACAATGAGCAGTTCTTC. Protein: CASSRGTGLGYNEQFF.

This clone was seen more than once but under ten times. The V gene is TRBV6-5, the J gene TRBJ1-6; the D is unclear. The germline V gene encodes CDR1 MNHEY and CDR2 SVGAGI. This CDR3 contains 15 residues. Trimming took off 6 bases at V and 8 bases at J, with 17 bases between the two ends. The DNA of the CDR3 is TGTGCCAGCAGAAACCGGGAGGGTCGGGATTCACCCCTCCACTTT. It specifies CASRNREGRDSPLHF.

This chain links TRBV27 with TRBJ2-7, with TRBD1 as a possible D gene (5 bases). CDR1 and CDR2 (germline): MNHEY, SMNVEV (reference sequence). V was pared by 6 bases and J by 3 bases, with 15 bases between. This CDR3 is built from 14 residues. This CDR3 reads CASSLFGADYEQYF. The CDR3 DNA reads TGTGCCAGCAGCCTGTTTGGGGCAGACTACGAGCAGTACTTC.

The rearrangement links TRBV3-1 (or the pseudogene TRBV3-2) to TRBJ1-5; D is possibly TRBD1 (6 bases). Per germline, CDR1 LGHDT and CDR2 YNNKEL (reference sequence). CDR3 length: 14 residues. Between the trimmed V and J ends, which lost 8 bases and 1 base, there was a span of 12 bases. For the CDR3, the DNA is TGTGCCAGCTCACGGGGGGCGAGCAATCAGCCCCAGCATTTT. Its protein is CASSRGASNQPQHF.

The gene calls are TRBV28 and TRBJ1-1; tentative D call: TRBD1 (6 bases). The CDR3 is made up of 18 amino acids. The ends were cut back, 3 bases at V and 6 bases at J, with 26 bases in the middle. Germline CDR1 MDHEN, CDR2 SYDVKM. The CDR3 region has the DNA TGTGCCAGCAGTTTTTACCGACTTAGGGGGGGTCGGGGGCCTGAAGCTTTCTTT. It yields the protein CASSFYRLRGGRGPEAFF. Supplemented by reference TRBV28 and TRBJ1-1, the full variable domain reads DVKVTQSSRYLVKRTGEKVFLECVQDMDHENMFWYRQDPGLGLRLIYFSYDVKMKEKGDIPEGYSVSREKKERFSLILESASTNQTSMYLCASSFYRLRGGRGPEAFFGQGTRLTVV.

The V gene is TRBV7-3, the J gene TRBJ1-1; D is undetermined. Germline V CDR1 and CDR2: SGHTA, FQGTGA. The CDR3 extends over 14 amino acids. V was clipped by 2 bases and J by 1 base, with 8 bases between them. The CDR3 protein is CASSLGPSNTEAFF. The CDR3, as DNA: TGTGCCAGCAGCTTAGGGCCATCGAACACTGAAGCTTTCTTT.

This chain uses TRBV5-1 with TRBJ2-7, with 11 bases aligning to TRBD2. CDR1 SGHRS and CDR2 YFSETQ come from the germline V gene. This CDR3 has 15 amino acids. J was trimmed by 0 bases and V by 4 bases; bases with no gene match: 3. The DNA for the CDR3 is TGCGCCAGCAGCCTCGGACTAGCGGGCTCCTACGAGCAGTACTTC. It translates to CASSLGLAGSYEQYF.

This clone was seen repeatedly, ten times or more. The gene calls are TRBV25-1 and TRBJ1-1; TRBD1 agrees at 7 bases. The CDR3 sequence is 13 residues long. Looked up from germline, CDR1 is MGHDK and CDR2 is SYGVNS. Trimming removed 4 bases from V and 6 bases from J; junction bases left unmatched: 5. CDR3 in amino acids: CASSGYRGAEAFF. DNA of the CDR3: TGTGCCAGCAGTGGATACAGGGGCGCTGAAGCTTTCTTT.

V is TRBV14 and J is TRBJ2-5, with 7 bases aligning to TRBD2. The CDR3 runs to 17 residues. V lost 0 bases, J lost 5 bases, and 12 bases stayed unmatched. Looked up from germline, CDR1 is SGHDN and CDR2 is FVKESK. The CDR3 DNA reads TGTGCCAGCAGCCAAGATCCCCCAGGGTGGACTAGGGAGACCCAGTACTTC. Translation: CASSQDPPGWTRETQYF.